A selection of T cell receptor beta chains follows, all from one sample in a study of T cell repertoires in cytomegalovirus infection. TCRdb reprocessed the reads with MiXCR, giving one entry per CDR3 protein. Among about 530,000 distinct CDR3 sequences listed, about 26% were seen once. The sequencing sample was made of PBMCs. These receptors were collected from a human donor in good health (CMV status not recorded). Some clones in this sample may be carry-over from other donors' samples. Both conserved end residues are part of each CDR3. The D gene is left open where the match is weak. Clone size is not always given. Where it is, it says once, few, many or a class for expanded clones.

TRBV7-2	TRBJ2-5	many	NA	TGTGCCAGCAGCTTGAGATCCGGCTTCCAAGAGACCCAGTACTTC	CASSLRSGFQETQYF
TRBV6-5	TRBJ2-7	NA	NA	TGTGCCACCCACCACAGGGCGGAAGGGGAGCAGTACTTC	CATHHRAEGEQYF
TRBV11-1	TRBJ2-7	NA	NA	TGTGCCAGCAGCTTGGCGAGGGGAACCTACGAGCAGTACTTC	CASSLARGTYEQYF
TRBV6-5	TRBJ1-5	NA	NA	TGTGCCAGCAGCCGGGACGGGAATCTGTATAGCAATCAGCCCCAGCATTTT	CASSRDGNLYSNQPQHF
TRBV2	TRBJ2-7	few	TRBD1	TGTGCCAGCATCCCCGCTCGTCGGGACAGAACCTACGAGCAGTACTTC	CASIPARRDRTYEQYF
TRBV7-6	TRBJ2-3	NA	TRBD2	TGTGCCAGCAGCCGCAGACTAGCGGGAGAGTTAGATACGCAGTATTTT	CASSRRLAGELDTQYF
TRBV11-2	TRBJ1-1	few	NA	TGTGCCAGCAGCTTAATTACGAACACTGAAGCTTTCTTT	CASSLITNTEAFF
TRBV5-1	TRBJ2-5	NA	NA	TGCGCCAGCAGCTTGGCCGGGGCCCTGGGAGAGACCCAGTACTTC	CASSLAGALGETQYF
TRBV7-9	TRBJ1-2	few	NA	TGTGCCAGCAGGGCCCAGGGGCCTAACTATGGCTACACCTTC	CASRAQGPNYGYTF
TRBV29-1	TRBJ2-2	NA	NA	TGCAGCGCCTTTGCTGGGGAGCTGTTTTTT	CSAFAGELFF
TRBV4-1	TRBJ2-1	NA	TRBD2	TGCGCCAGCAGCCAAGCGTCGTCTAGCGGCAATGAGCAGTTCTTC	CASSQASSSGNEQFF
TRBV4-1	TRBJ2-5	NA	NA	TGCGCCAGCAGCCACAGTTTACAGCGCCCCGGAGAGACCCAGTACTTC	CASSHSLQRPGETQYF
TRBV7-2	TRBJ2-5	many	TRBD2	TGTGCCAGCAGCTTGATATGGCGGGAGGAAGAGACCCAGTACTTC	CASSLIWREEETQYF
TRBV11-1	TRBJ2-7	many	TRBD1	TGTGCCAGCAGCTTCCGGGACAGGGCTTACGAGCAGTACTTC	CASSFRDRAYEQYF
TRBV28	TRBJ2-2	NA	TRBD2	TGTGCCAGCAGCTCTCCCGGGACTAGCGGGAGGGGTGGACTGTTTTTT	CASSSPGTSGRGGLFF
TRBV7-2	TRBJ2-7	many	TRBD2	TGTGCCAGCAGCTTAGATGGGGTAGCGGGCCGGGAGCAGTACTTC	CASSLDGVAGREQYF
TRBV19	TRBJ1-1	NA	NA	TGTGCCAGTAGAAATATAAGGACAGAGACGAACACTGAAGCTTTCTTT	CASRNIRTETNTEAFF
TRBV7-4	TRBJ1-3	NA	TRBD1	TGTGCCAGCAGCTTCCTCGACAGGGGTTTAGCTGGAAACACCATATATTTT	CASSFLDRGLAGNTIYF
TRBV19	TRBJ2-4	few	NA	TGTGCCAGTAACGAACGAAGGGACGGTAATAAAAACATTCAGTACTTC	CASNERRDGNKNIQYF
TRBV6-6	TRBJ2-5	few	NA	TGTGCCAGCAGTTACTTGGCAGTACAAGAGACCCAGTACTTC	CASSYLAVQETQYF
TRBV7-3	TRBJ2-5	NA	NA	TGTGCCAGCAGCCCCCATGAAGGAGAGACCCAGTACTTC	CASSPHEGETQYF
TRBV20-1	TRBJ2-7	NA	TRBD1	TGCAGTGCTAGGGCCGGACAGGGGTTTAACGAGCAGTACTTC	CSARAGQGFNEQYF